One T cell receptor (beta chain) is described in this entry. The antigen remains undetermined. The data are from a study of cytomegalovirus exposure and HLA in healthy donors. Study-wide points: In a later analysis, HLA-associated TCR beta chains were more clonally expanded than equally common others. Later work found most CMV-associated TCR beta chains apparently HLA-restricted. For most subjects, TCR beta sequences were reported to predict HLA-A and HLA-B alleles with accuracy. While the bulk of TCR sequences proved rare, some public TCRs turned up in many donors.

Germline CDR1 is SGHRS and CDR2 is YFSETQ. The ends were cut back, 4 bases at V and 1 base at J, with 9 bases in the middle. This CDR3 is 13 amino acids long. PCR employed 60 Vbeta and 13 Jbeta primers. TCRdb's table, derived via immunoSEQ multiplex PCR, lists solely in-frame clones and lacks some. Of about 50,000 clones listed, 60% to 85% are singletons. Sequenced input: PBMCs. The rearrangement joins TRBV5-1 to TRBJ2-7, with D perhaps matching TRBD1 (5 bases). The origin of this receptor is a man between 25 and 39 years old in good health and CMV-seropositive. DNA of the CDR3: TGCGCCAGCAGCCCGAGACAGTCCTACGAGCAGTACTTC. As protein: CASSPRQSYEQYF.